This entry lists 15 T cell receptor beta chains sequenced from one sample in a study of blood T cell repertoires in COVID-19. The assay was immunoSEQ multiplex PCR, and TCRdb's table has in-frame clones only and misses some. The sample contains 150,000 to 160,000 clones, about 85% of which appear only once. The sequenced material came from peripheral blood. Receptors were obtained from a man between 60 and 75 years old with COVID-19, enrolled during active disease.

The CDR3 region is CASSEDRSSSPLHF. In nucleotides, the CDR3 is TGTGCCAGCAGTGAGGACAGATCAAGTTCACCCCTCCACTTT. The chain joins TRBV6-1 to TRBJ1-6, with D possibly TRBD1 on 6 matching bases. The germline V and J ends were trimmed by 3 bases and 9 bases, with 12 bases remaining between them. Looked up from germline, CDR1 is MNHNS and CDR2 is SASEGT. The CDR3 is made up of 14 amino acids.

A note on this clone: The same CDR3 can be traced to other DNA sequences in this sample. The rearrangement links TRBV19 to TRBJ2-5; 8 bases are shared with TRBD2. The CDR3 is made up of 14 amino acids. Trimming cost V 4 bases and J 5 bases; bases outside gene matches: 6. CDR1 LNHDA and CDR2 SQIVND come from the germline V gene (reference sequence). Here the CDR3 reads CASSTPGGWETQYF. For the CDR3, the DNA is TGTGCCAGTAGTACCCCGGGGGGGTGGGAGACCCAGTACTTC.

This chain links TRBV6-5 with TRBJ1-5, with D tentatively TRBD1 (5 bases). The germline V gene has CDR1 MNHEY and CDR2 SVGAGI. Trimming shortened V by 2 bases and J by 2 bases, and 7 bases separated the two germline ends. The CDR3 is 14 residues long. CDR3 bases: TGTGCCAGCAGTTACAGGGGTGGCAATCAGCCCCAGCATTTT. This codes for CASSYRGGNQPQHF.

This clone was counted once. This chain joins TRBV19 and TRBJ2-2; a weak D match, TRBD1 (7 bases). Trimming removed 8 bases from V and 8 bases from J, with 18 bases in between. This CDR3 contains 14 residues. Germline V gene lookup returns CDR1 LNHDA and CDR2 SQIVND (reference sequence). Here the CDR3 DNA reads TGTGCCAGTTTACCTGCCAGGGGGGCGGGGGAGCTGTTTTTT. This codes for CASLPARGAGELFF.

The chain carries TRBV6-5 and TRBJ2-1; possible D gene TRBD2, 5 bases. The length of the CDR3 is 13 residues. Between the trimmed V and J ends, which lost 6 bases and 8 bases, there was a span of 14 bases. Germline V gives CDR1 MNHEY, CDR2 SVGAGI. The CDR3 coding sequence is TGTGCCAGCAGAGTAAGACGGGGAGATGAGCAGTTCTTC. Its protein is CASRVRRGDEQFF.

This clone appeared a single time. V gene TRBV6-2 or TRBV6-3 combines with J gene TRBJ1-4; no firm D call. Germline V CDR1 and CDR2: MNHEY, SVGEGT. V was pared by 6 bases and J by 7 bases, with 18 bases between. The CDR3 sequence is 15 residues long. CDR3 loop: CASSSRAGRREKLFF. DNA of the CDR3: TGTGCCAGCAGCTCCCGGGCGGGAAGACGTGAAAAACTGTTTTTT.

The V gene is TRBV6-1, the J gene TRBJ1-1; 8 bases agree with TRBD1. V dropped 1 base and J dropped 11; count of bases not matched to a gene: 12. The CDR3 has 15 amino acids. Germline V gives CDR1 MNHNS, CDR2 SASEGT. CDR3 DNA: TGTGCCAGCAGTGAAGTTGCGACAGGGGCCGCGGGGGCTTTCTTT. Translated: CASSEVATGAAGAFF.

The chain employs TRBV9 and TRBJ2-3; perhaps TRBD2 as D (6 bases). With 1 base removed from V and 0 bases from J, the gap between germline ends came to 12 bases. Germline CDR1 SGDLS, CDR2 YYNGEE. The CDR3 contains 16 residues. The CDR3 spells CASSVRSGWSTDTQYF. Here the CDR3 DNA reads TGTGCCAGCAGCGTAAGAAGCGGGTGGAGCACAGATACGCAGTATTTT.

In nucleotides, the CDR3 is TGTGCCAGTAGTCATCAGGGGGCGTACACCGGGGAGCTGTTTTTT. This encodes CASSHQGAYTGELFF. The chain uses TRBV19 and TRBJ2-2; 8 bases align to TRBD1. The trim removed 5 bases at V and 3 bases at J, leaving 5 bases unmatched. The CDR3 consists of 15 residues. Germline loops: CDR1 LNHDA, CDR2 SQIVND (reference sequence).

This clone showed up just once. The chain recombines TRBV5-6 with TRBJ1-4, with D unclear. The CDR3 loop spans 13 amino acids. CDR1 SGHDT and CDR2 YYEEEE come from the germline V gene. Trimming took 0 bases from V and 8 from J, leaving 8 bases between them. The CDR3 loop is CASSLESGEKLFF. Written as DNA, the CDR3 is TGTGCCAGCAGCTTGGAGAGCGGCGAAAAACTGTTTTTT.

CDR3 coding DNA: TGTGCCAGCAGGAGGGACAGCTCTGGAAACACCATATATTTT. Amino acid sequence: CASRRDSSGNTIYF. This chain connects TRBV6-5 to TRBJ1-3; 7 bases fit TRBD1. This CDR3 is 14 amino acids long. Germline V gene data show CDR1 as MNHEY and CDR2 as SVGAGI. V shed 6 bases and J 0 bases; nucleotides not matched to a gene: 2.

The genes are TRBV19 and TRBJ2-2; D unclear. The CDR3 has 15 residues. Germline CDR1 is LNHDA and CDR2 is SQIVND (reference sequence). The V end was cut by 4 bases, the J end by 6 bases, with 15 bases between. The CDR3 DNA follows: TGTGCCAGTAGTAACAGATTTCATTTAGCCGGGGAGCTGTTTTTT. Translating it yields CASSNRFHLAGELFF.

The chain combines TRBV3-1 (or the pseudogene TRBV3-2) with TRBJ2-2, with 12 bases aligning to TRBD2. V dropped 0 bases and J dropped 4; count of bases not matched to a gene: 3. Germline values: CDR1 LGHDT, CDR2 YNNKEL (reference sequence). The CDR3 is 17 amino acids. The CDR3 nucleotides are TGTGCCAGCAGCCAAGACGGACTAGCGGGATTCACCGGGGAGCTGTTTTTT. This encodes CASSQDGLAGFTGELFF.

This CDR3 is CASSPQTDNSPLHF. The CDR3 coding sequence is TGTGCCAGCAGCCCCCAGACTGATAATTCACCCCTCCACTTT. The V gene is TRBV7-6, the J gene TRBJ1-6; D gene ambiguous. V was shortened by 5 bases and J by 5 bases, with 10 bases between the two germline ends. Germline CDR1 is SGHVS and CDR2 is FNYEAQ. This CDR3 has 14 amino acids. The whole variable domain, filled in from reference TRBV7-6 and TRBJ1-6, reads GAGVSQSPRYKVTKRGQDVALRCDPISGHVSLYWYRQALGQGPEFLTYFNYEAQQDKSGLPNDRFSAERPEGSISTLTIQRTEQRDSAMYRCASSPQTDNSPLHFGNGTRLTVT.

In this sample, this clone turned up once. The genes are TRBV2 and TRBJ1-6, with a tentative D call TRBD1 (5 bases). The CDR3 has 14 residues. Trimming removed 5 bases at V and 10 bases at J, with 15 bases between. The V gene's germline CDR1 is SNHLY and CDR2 FYNNEI. Here the CDR3 reads CASSPERQGSPLHF. The CDR3 coding sequence is TGTGCCAGCAGTCCGGAGAGGCAGGGCTCACCCCTCCACTTT.